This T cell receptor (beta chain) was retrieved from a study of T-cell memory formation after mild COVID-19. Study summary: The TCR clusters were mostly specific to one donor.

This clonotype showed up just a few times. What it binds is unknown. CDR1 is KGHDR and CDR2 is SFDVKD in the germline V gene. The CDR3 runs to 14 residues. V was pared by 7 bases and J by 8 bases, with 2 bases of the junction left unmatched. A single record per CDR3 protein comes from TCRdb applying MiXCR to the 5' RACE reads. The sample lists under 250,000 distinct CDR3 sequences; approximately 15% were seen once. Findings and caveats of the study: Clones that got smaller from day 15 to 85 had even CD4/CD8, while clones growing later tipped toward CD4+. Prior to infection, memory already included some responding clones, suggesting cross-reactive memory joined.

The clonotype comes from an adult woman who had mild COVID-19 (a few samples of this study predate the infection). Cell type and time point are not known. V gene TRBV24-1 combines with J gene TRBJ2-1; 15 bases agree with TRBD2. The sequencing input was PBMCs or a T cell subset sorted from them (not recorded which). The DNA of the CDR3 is TGTGCCACCAGCGGACTAGCGGGGGGGGATGAGCAGTTCTTC. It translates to CATSGLAGGDEQFF.